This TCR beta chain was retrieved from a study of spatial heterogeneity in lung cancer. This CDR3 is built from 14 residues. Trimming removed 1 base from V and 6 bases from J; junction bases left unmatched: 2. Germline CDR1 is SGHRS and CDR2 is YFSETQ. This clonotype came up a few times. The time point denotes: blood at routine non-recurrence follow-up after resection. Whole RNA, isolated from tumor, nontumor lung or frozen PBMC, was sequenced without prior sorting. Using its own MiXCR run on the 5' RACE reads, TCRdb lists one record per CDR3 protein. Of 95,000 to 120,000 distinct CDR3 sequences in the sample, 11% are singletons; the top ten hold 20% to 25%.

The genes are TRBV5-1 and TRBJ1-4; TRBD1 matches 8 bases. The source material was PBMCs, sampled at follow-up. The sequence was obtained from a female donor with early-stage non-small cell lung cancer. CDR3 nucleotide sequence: TGCGCCAGCAGCTTGCGACAGGGGTATGAAAAACTGTTTTTT. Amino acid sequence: CASSLRQGYEKLFF.